Listed here are 9 T cell receptor beta chains from one sample, sequenced in a study of T cells in Graves' hyperthyroidism and ophthalmopathy. Template material for amplifying TCR beta CDR3 regions consisted of RNA transcripts. During a first-round RT-PCR of the TCR CDR3, the HTBI primer set was used. Each CDR3 protein gets one entry after TCRdb re-called the multiplex PCR reads with MiXCR. Among 600,000 or so distinct CDR3 sequences listed, about 14% were seen once. The sequenced sample consisted of blood. The receptors here all came from a woman under 30 with Graves' ophthalmopathy.

There are many counts of this clonotype. V is TRBV3-1 and J is TRBJ2-1, with D hard to call. Deletions cut 0 bases from V and 7 bases from J, with 13 bases between. There are 15 residues in the CDR3. Germline-derived CDR1 and CDR2 are LGHDT and YNNKEL (reference sequence). Here the CDR3 DNA reads TGTGCCAGCAGCCAAGATACCTATGTTGGGAATGAGCAGTTCTTC. It translates to CASSQDTYVGNEQFF.

V and J are TRBV30 and TRBJ2-4; possible D gene TRBD1, 6 bases. V dropped 3 bases and J dropped 8 bases, with 14 bases sitting between them. CDR1 and CDR2 (germline): GTSNPN, SVGIG (reference sequence). This CDR3 has 13 amino acids. For the CDR3, the DNA is TGTGCCTGGAGCCTTTCACAGGGCTACATTCAGTACTTC. Residues: CAWSLSQGYIQYF.

This clonotype was seen at least ten times. The chain is built from TRBV30 and TRBJ2-3; D possibly corresponds to TRBD2 (6 bases). This CDR3 region has 13 residues. The V and J ends lost 4 bases and 2 bases respectively, with 10 bases between them. Germline V lookup: CDR1 GTSNPN, CDR2 SVGIG (reference sequence). CDR3 nucleotide sequence: TGTGCCTGGAAATTAGCGGACACAGATACGCAGTATTTT. It encodes CAWKLADTDTQYF. The whole variable domain, filled in from reference TRBV30 and TRBJ2-3, reads SQTIHQWPATLVQPVGSPLSLECTVEGTSNPNLYWYRQAAGRGLQLLFYSVGIGQISSEVPQNLSASRPQDRQFILSSKKLLLSDSGFYLCAWKLADTDTQYFGPGTRLTVL.

At least ten counts were recorded for this clonotype. The V and J genes are TRBV28 and TRBJ2-5; 11 bases are shared with TRBD2. The trim removed 3 bases at V and 13 bases at J, leaving 7 bases unmatched. The germline gives CDR1 MDHEN, CDR2 SYDVKM. This CDR3 region has 13 residues. For the CDR3, the DNA is TGTGCCAGCAGTTTTAAGACTAGCGGGATGGTGTACTTC. It translates to CASSFKTSGMVYF.

This clonotype was counted a few times. With a much larger clone just one base away, this may be a read error. V and J are TRBV6-1 and TRBJ2-3; 9 bases fit TRBD1. The length of the CDR3 is 15 residues. The germline V gene encodes CDR1 MNHNS and CDR2 SASEGT. Trimming removed 6 bases from V and 0 bases from J; junction bases left unmatched: 4. CDR3 protein: CASRSGTGSTDTQYF. CDR3 in DNA: TGTGCCAGCAGGTCCGGGACAGGGAGCACAGATACGCAGTATTTT.

This clonotype was seen repeatedly, ten times or more. J is TRBJ2-1 and V is TRBV24-1; TRBD1 aligns across 7 bases. V lost 3 bases, J lost 5 bases, and 6 bases stayed unmatched. This CDR3 comprises 15 residues. Looked up from germline, CDR1 is KGHDR and CDR2 is SFDVKD. This CDR3 is CATSDGQEWDNEQFF. As DNA, the CDR3 is TGTGCCACCAGTGATGGACAGGAGTGGGACAATGAGCAGTTCTTC.

This clonotype was seen ten or more times. This chain links TRBV7-2 with TRBJ2-2; D tentatively reads TRBD1 or TRBD2 (5 bases each). The CDR3 extends over 16 amino acids. Trimming removed 2 bases at V and 6 bases at J, with 16 bases between. From germline, CDR1 is SGHTA and CDR2 FQGNSA. The CDR3 loop is CASSLPSPEGAGELFF. The CDR3 DNA follows: TGTGCCAGCAGCTTACCTAGCCCTGAAGGGGCCGGGGAGCTGTTTTTT. The variable domain in full, completed from reference TRBV7-2 and TRBJ2-2, reads GAGVSQSPSNKVTEKGKDVELRCDPISGHTALYWYRQSLGQGLEFLIYFQGNSAPDKSGLPSDRFSAERTGGSVSTLTIQRTQQEDSAVYLCASSLPSPEGAGELFFGEGSRLTVL.

Ten or more counts support this clonotype. The chain uses TRBV6-1 and TRBJ2-1; maybe TRBD1 (6 bases). The V end was cut by 1 base, the J end by 7 bases, with 14 bases between. Germline CDR1 MNHNS, CDR2 SASEGT. This CDR3 region has 15 residues. The CDR3: CASSEGSHQGNEQFF. As DNA, the CDR3 is TGTGCCAGCAGTGAAGGGTCCCACCAGGGGAATGAGCAGTTCTTC.

The chain carries TRBV27 and TRBJ2-6; TRBD1 is a possible D gene (5 bases). The CDR3 runs 16 residues. V dropped 3 bases and J dropped 0 bases, with 9 bases sitting between them. CDR1 and CDR2 from the germline V gene are MNHEY and SMNVEV (reference sequence). The CDR3 protein is CASSFQGYSGANVLTF. As DNA, the CDR3 is TGTGCCAGCAGTTTTCAGGGTTACTCTGGGGCCAACGTCCTGACTTTC.